This T cell receptor beta chain stems from a study of Graves' ophthalmopathy and Graves' hyperthyroidism. The authors amplified TCR beta CDR3 regions, and they did so from RNA transcripts for repertoire sequencing. First-round RT-PCR relied on HTBI primers, and a second-round multiplex PCR came next. MiXCR, applied by TCRdb to the multiplex PCR reads, yields one record per CDR3 protein. The table has around 1,000,000 distinct CDR3 sequences, about 38% seen once; the top ten hold 8.5% to 14%. CDR1 is SNHLY and CDR2 is FYNNEI in the germline V gene. Losses at the gene ends were 3 bases for V and 9 bases for J; bases not matched to a gene: 2. The CDR3 loop spans 11 amino acids.

The chain recombines TRBV2 with TRBJ2-7, with TRBD1 matching over 7 bases. The specimen was peripheral blood or thyroid tissue (not recorded which). The clonotype was recovered from an adult man with Graves' hyperthyroidism. CDR3 amino acids: CASSESGGQYF. The DNA of the CDR3 is TGTGCCAGCAGTGAGTCAGGGGGGCAGTACTTC. The full variable domain, with the rest looked up from reference TRBV2 and TRBJ2-7, is EPEVTQTPSHQVTQMGQEVILRCVPISNHLYFYWYRQILGQKVEFLVSFYNNEISEKSEIFDDQFSVERPDGSNFTLKIRSTKLEDSAMYFCASSESGGQYFGPGTRLTVT.